This T cell receptor beta chain was sequenced during a study of beta chain features in type 1 diabetes. The study's findings and limits: TCRB CDR3s were moderately but significantly shorter in Type 1 diabetes patients in all four CD4+ subsets.

Only a few counts were recorded for this clone. Its specificity is unknown. Purities in excess of 98% were seen in all sorted populations. The CDR3 is made up of 13 amino acids. V dropped 3 bases and J dropped 9; count of bases not matched to a gene: 5. Germline V gives CDR1 KGHSH, CDR2 LQKENI. The authors reverse transcribed all of the isolated RNA, so sequencing captured expressed TCRB transcripts. TCRdb's copy holds only in-frame clones and misses some; the assay was immunoSEQ multiplex PCR. Here the sample spans 300,000 or so clones, around 15% being singletons. The rearrangement links TRBV18 to TRBJ2-7; 10 bases match TRBD1. The sequencing input was naive CD4+ T cells from blood. This receptor was identified in a man aged 25-45 years with type 1 diabetes. The CDR3 nucleotides read TGTGCCAGCTCACCCGGGACAGGGGATTTGCAGTACTTC. Translated: CASSPGTGDLQYF.